This section outlines one T cell receptor (beta chain) sequence together with its context. The target antigen is unknown. The V and J ends lost 3 bases and 5 bases, in that order; junction bases with no gene match: 13. Germline V gives CDR1 SGHRS, CDR2 YFSETQ. The CDR3 sequence is 17 residues long. Sequencing used immunoSEQ multiplex PCR; TCRdb keeps in-frame clones, though not all of them. The data hold about 110,000 clones, with roughly 93% observed a single time. This sample was taken from a study of graft-versus-host responses after intestinal transplantation. The overall study: Recipients had multivisceral, liver-intestinal, or isolated intestinal transplants. The recipients all started with anti-thymocyte globulin induction and then took tacrolimus and steroids for roughly 3 years. Whole-study findings and limits: The presence of high graft-versus-host to host-versus-graft clonal ratios in allografts characterized patients with graft-donor T cell macrochimerism. Detected in recipient marrow were GvH clones, some of which were first observed in ileum or blood.

The V call is TRBV5-1, the J call TRBJ2-1, with 8 bases that match TRBD2. This clonotype originated in a human donor who received an intestinal transplant. The sample here was unstimulated CD8+ T cells sorted from spleen or lymph node cells, taken before intestinal transplant. The CDR3 is CASSWIIPGGPDNEQFF. Here the CDR3 DNA reads TGCGCCAGCAGCTGGATTATTCCGGGAGGGCCAGACAATGAGCAGTTCTTC. The full variable domain, rest sourced from reference TRBV5-1 and TRBJ2-1, is KAGVTQTPRYLIKTRGQQVTLSCSPISGHRSVSWYQQTPGQGLQFLFEYFSETQRNKGNFPGRFSGRQFSNSRSEMNVSTLELGDSALYLCASSWIIPGGPDNEQFFGPGTRLTVL.